This T cell receptor beta chain was identified during a study of T cell repertoires in cytomegalovirus infection. Study in general: Public TCR beta signatures were indicative of both CMV infection and a matching HLA type.

Points from the study as a whole: CMV-specific TCR beta clonotypes restricted by HLA-C were the ones dominating the ex vivo response. Adding up the frequency of public TCR beta families identified people who carried CMV plus the relevant HLA.

Concerning this clonotype itself: The antigen is undetermined.

Via MiXCR, TCRdb re-called the reads, giving one row per CDR3 protein. The sample holds 150,000 to 200,000 distinct CDR3 sequences, about a fifth seen once. V was trimmed by 4 bases and J by 7 bases, leaving 18 bases between them. The CDR3 loop spans 15 amino acids. From germline, CDR1 is SGHKS and CDR2 YYEKEE (reference sequence). The sample was CD8+ T cells from cultured PBMCs, taken from culture after CMV antigen stimulation. The genes are TRBV5-5 and TRBJ1-5; D ambiguous. The source is a human donor in good health (CMV status not recorded). Some clones in this sample may be carry-over from other donors' samples. CDR3 sequence (DNA): TGTGCCAGCAGCCTCGAGGGCGGGCAGAGGCAGCCCCAGCATTTT. This codes for CASSLEGGQRQPQHF.